The clone carrying this T cell receptor (beta chain) has a handful of counts. The antigen remains unidentified. This entry belongs to a study of beta chain features in type 1 diabetes. Overall study results and limits: In patients and controls equally, PCR might favor templates that are shorter. VDJ junctions sequenced from type 1 diabetes patients showed fewer insertions and more deletions. People with Type 1 diabetes carried modestly yet significantly shorter TCRB CDR3s in all four CD4+ subsets.

Expressed TCRB transcripts were sequenced because the entire RNA isolate underwent reverse transcription. Assay used: immunoSEQ multiplex PCR; TCRdb lists only in-frame clones, some missing. The sample carries over 300,000 clones, approximately 9.9% recorded once. The CDR3 runs to 12 residues. The V end lost 3 bases, the J end lost 7 bases, and 8 bases lay between the germline ends. CDR1 MGHRA and CDR2 YSYEKL come from the germline V gene. The sequenced sample consisted of central memory CD4+ T cells from blood. The sequence was obtained from a man aged 25-45 years with type 1 diabetes. The chain carries TRBV4-1 and TRBJ2-3; no definite D call. CDR3 bases: TGCGCCAGCAGCCAGGAGCCTAATACGCAGTATTTT. Translating it yields CASSQEPNTQYF.